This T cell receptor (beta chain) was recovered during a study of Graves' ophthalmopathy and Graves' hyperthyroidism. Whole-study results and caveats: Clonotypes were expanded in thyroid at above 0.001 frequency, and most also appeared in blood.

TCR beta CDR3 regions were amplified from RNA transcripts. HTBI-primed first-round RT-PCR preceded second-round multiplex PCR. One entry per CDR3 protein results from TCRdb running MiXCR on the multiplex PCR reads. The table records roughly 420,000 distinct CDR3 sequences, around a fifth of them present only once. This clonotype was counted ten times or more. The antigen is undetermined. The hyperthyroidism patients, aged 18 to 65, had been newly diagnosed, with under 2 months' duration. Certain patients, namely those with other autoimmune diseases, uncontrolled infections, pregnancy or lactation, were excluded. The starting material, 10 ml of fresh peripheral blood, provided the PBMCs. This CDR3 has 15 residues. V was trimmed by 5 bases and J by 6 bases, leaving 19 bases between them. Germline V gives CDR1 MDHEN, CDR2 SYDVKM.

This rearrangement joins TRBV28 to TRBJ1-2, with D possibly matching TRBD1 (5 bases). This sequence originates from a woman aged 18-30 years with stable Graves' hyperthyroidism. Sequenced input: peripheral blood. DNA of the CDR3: TGTGCCAGCAGTCTCCCGGCGGGGCTGAGGGATGGCTACACCTTC. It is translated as CASSLPAGLRDGYTF.